This T cell receptor (beta chain) appears in the sequencing data of a study of TIL therapy for anti-PD-1-resistant metastatic lung cancer. Study in general: Patients then received nivolumab; progressors got lymphodepletion, TIL and IL-2. Median tumor PD-L1 proportion score was roughly 5.9%. Several tumors were EGFR-mutant and two were ALK-rearranged.

Time point here: pre-treatment sample, taken before nivolumab and TIL therapy. Sequencing used immunoSEQ v3. Profiling relied on immunoSEQ multiplex PCR, and the TCRdb table lists in-frame clones only, not all of them. The data contain some 43,000 clones, roughly 78% of them singletons. The trim removed 4 bases at V and 2 bases at J, leaving 3 bases unmatched. CDR1 is LNHDA and CDR2 is SQIVND in the germline V gene (reference sequence). The CDR3 loop spans 14 amino acids. Details on this clone: Its antigen is unknown.

Study results and caveats: Infused TIL clonotypes partially replaced the baseline blood repertoire, then decayed over months.

The specimen comprised blood, sampled at baseline. This clonotype was sampled from a man between 65 and 79 years old with non-small cell lung cancer. This chain uses TRBV19 with TRBJ2-3; 7 bases are shared with TRBD2. The CDR3 loop is CASSRDYATDTQYF. CDR3 bases: TGTGCCAGTAGTAGGGACTACGCCACAGATACGCAGTATTTT.